The 15 T cell receptor beta chains below all came from one sample that was sequenced in a study of tissue T cells after allogeneic stem cell transplantation. Assay: immunoSEQ multiplex PCR; the TCRdb copy retains only in-frame clones and omits some. The table has some 11,000 clones, less than 85% seen once. The sequencing used tissue from the right colon, collected at autopsy. These receptors all stem from a woman between 18 and 49 years old with breast cancer.

This clone has only a few counts. This rearrangement joins TRBV29-1 to TRBJ2-5, with a tentative D call TRBD2 (6 bases). This CDR3 has 13 amino acids. The germline CDR1 and CDR2 sequences are SQVTM and ANQGSEA. The V end lost 4 bases, the J end lost 2 bases, and 11 bases lay between the germline ends. The DNA for the CDR3 is TGCAGCGTTGGTCCCAGCGGGCAAGAGACCCAGTACTTC. It yields the protein CSVGPSGQETQYF.

This chain uses TRBV11-2 with TRBJ1-1; 10 bases match TRBD1. The CDR3 length is 14 residues. With 5 bases clipped from V and 5 bases from J, the junction kept 5 bases outside the gene matches. CDR1 SGHAT and CDR2 FQNNGV come from the germline V gene. The CDR3 reads CASSQDRGGTEAFF. As DNA, the CDR3 is TGTGCCAGCAGCCAGGACAGGGGGGGGACTGAAGCTTTCTTT.

The CDR3 bases are TGTGCCAGCAGGGGGTCAGGGGGATTCCTGGGGCAGTACTTC. Amino acid sequence: CASRGSGGFLGQYF. The rearrangement uses TRBV27 and TRBJ2-7, with TRBD1 matching 7 bases. The germline gives CDR1 MNHEY, CDR2 SMNVEV (reference sequence). The CDR3 spans 14 residues. The J segment lost 9 bases and the V segment lost 6 bases, leaving 14 bases of the junction unmatched.

The chain recombines TRBV7-2 with TRBJ1-5, with D perhaps TRBD1 (5 bases). The ends were cut back, 2 bases at V and 0 bases at J, with 11 bases in the middle. This CDR3 has 16 amino acids. CDR1 is SGHTA and CDR2 is FQGNSA in the germline V gene. This CDR3 reads CASSLQGGYSNQPQHF. The CDR3 DNA sequence: TGTGCCAGCAGCTTACAGGGAGGGTATAGCAATCAGCCCCAGCATTTT.

The chain joins TRBV27 to TRBJ1-6; a weak D match, TRBD1 (6 bases). CDR3 length equals 14 residues. V was clipped by 6 bases and J by 14 bases, with 20 bases between them. The germline V gene encodes CDR1 MNHEY and CDR2 SMNVEV (reference sequence). The CDR3 nucleotides read TGTGCCAGCAGCTGGGACAACAGGGAGTTGGCCCTCCACTTT. This sequence encodes CASSWDNRELALHF.

The chain employs TRBV30 and TRBJ2-7; D is perhaps TRBD2 (7 bases). The CDR3 covers 15 residues. Per germline, CDR1 GTSNPN and CDR2 SVGIG (reference sequence). V lost 3 bases, J lost 4 bases, and 19 bases lay in between. The CDR3 nucleotides read TGTGCCTGGAGGGGGGGGCCAGTGGGCGCTTACGAGCAGTACTTC. Its protein is CAWRGGPVGAYEQYF.

This clone ranks as large. DNA of the CDR3: TGTGCCAGCAGTTTGCGGACTAGCGGGATAACAACCAATGAGCAGTTCTTC. Translated, it gives CASSLRTSGITTNEQFF. The chain has TRBV27 and TRBJ2-1; 12 bases line up with TRBD2. The CDR3 loop spans 17 amino acids. The germline V gene has CDR1 MNHEY and CDR2 SMNVEV (reference sequence). V lost 3 bases and J lost 6; bases outside the gene matches: 9.

Only a few counts were recorded for this clone. The rearrangement uses TRBV10-3 and TRBJ2-5; TRBD2 might be the D (5 bases). The V end lost 11 bases, the J end lost 1 base, and 14 bases lay between the germline ends. The germline gives CDR1 ENHRY, CDR2 SYGVKD. CDR3 length equals 13 residues. The CDR3 DNA reads as TGTGCCTCGGAACCGGACTTCCAAGAGACCCAGTACTTC. It yields the protein CASEPDFQETQYF.

This clone showed up just a few times. This chain connects TRBV6-2 or TRBV6-3 to TRBJ1-6, with TRBD1 as a possible D gene (5 bases). The length of the CDR3 is 13 residues. Germline V CDR1 and CDR2: MNHEY, SVGEGT. Trimming pared 2 bases from V and 9 bases from J, leaving 8 bases between. This CDR3 is CASSYRGGSPLHF. The CDR3 DNA reads as TGTGCCAGCAGTTACAGGGGCGGTTCACCCCTCCACTTT.

V is TRBV3-1 (or the pseudogene TRBV3-2) and J is TRBJ2-5; 8 bases fit TRBD1. From germline, CDR1 is LGHDT and CDR2 YNNKEL (reference sequence). The CDR3 spans 15 residues. J gave up 3 bases and V 4 bases, and 7 bases lay outside the gene matches. The CDR3 region is CASSRRQGAEETQYF. CDR3 DNA sequence: TGTGCCAGCAGCCGTCGCCAGGGGGCGGAAGAGACCCAGTACTTC.

The J gene is TRBJ2-5, the V gene TRBV7-2, with D possibly matching TRBD1 (5 bases). Between the trimmed V and J ends, which lost 5 bases and 2 bases, there was a span of 15 bases. The CDR3 totals 15 residues. Germline V CDR1 and CDR2: SGHTA, FQGNSA. CDR3 region: CASSVGAALQETQYF. DNA for the CDR3: TGTGCCAGCAGCGTAGGGGCAGCCTTGCAAGAGACCCAGTACTTC.

This clone appeared a few times. The chain carries TRBV11-2 and TRBJ1-1; 7 bases align to TRBD1. The V segment lost 2 bases and the J segment 4 bases; nucleotides outside the gene matches: 4. CDR1 is SGHAT, CDR2 FQNNGV, per germline. The CDR3 runs 14 residues. CDR3 in amino acids: CASSLLRGLTEAFF. CDR3 bases: TGTGCCAGCAGCTTATTAAGGGGGCTCACTGAAGCTTTCTTT.

The CDR3 bases are TGTGCCAGCAGTGTCCTTTTCCAGGGAGATAATTCACCCCTCCACTTT. Protein product: CASSVLFQGDNSPLHF. The chain links TRBV2 to TRBJ1-6, with D possibly being TRBD1 (5 bases). Trimming took off 4 bases at V and 5 bases at J, with 15 bases between the two ends. Germline CDR1 and CDR2: SNHLY and FYNNEI. This CDR3 has 16 amino acids.

The chain combines TRBV19 with TRBJ2-3; 7 bases are a match to TRBD1. With 5 bases clipped from V and 2 bases from J, the junction kept 7 bases outside the gene matches. The CDR3 has 15 amino acids. Germline V gives CDR1 LNHDA, CDR2 SQIVND (reference sequence). Here the CDR3 reads CASSSRTGFTDTQYF. DNA for the CDR3: TGTGCCAGTAGTTCTCGGACAGGATTCACAGATACGCAGTATTTT.

V is TRBV6-6 and J is TRBJ2-1; perhaps TRBD2 as D (6 bases). Germline V gene lookup returns CDR1 MNHNY and CDR2 SVGAGI (reference sequence). Trimming removed 6 bases from V and 0 bases from J, with 9 bases in between. This CDR3 is 14 amino acids long. The CDR3 region has the DNA TGTGCCAGCAGGGGGGGTTCCTCCTACAATGAGCAGTTCTTC. It specifies CASRGGSSYNEQFF.